The subject of this entry is one TCR beta chain. Under the authors' procedure: Researchers report that nucleated cell counts were estimated from reference gene primer amplification. Profiled with immunoSEQ multiplex PCR; TCRdb holds only in-frame clones, not every one. V, J and clone size reflect that table, while D and trimming were determined from the DNA. The table records fewer than 100,000 clones, about 76% of them present only once. The CDR3 loop spans 17 amino acids. The germline CDR1 and CDR2 sequences are SGHTA and FQGTGA. Trimming cost V 1 base and J 6 bases, with 21 bases left between them. These data originate in a study of blood T cell repertoires in COVID-19. About the research overall: Samples taken during acute and convalescent COVID-19 were collected in the United States, Italy and Spain. The analysed material was cDNA or gDNA that came from T cells, B-cell-depleted T cells, or PBMCs.

The J gene is TRBJ1-2, the V gene TRBV7-3; possibly TRBD1 for D (5 bases). Sample: peripheral blood. This receptor was taken from a human donor in a cohort sampled during active COVID-19. In DNA, the CDR3 is TGTGCCAGCAGCTTAAACCCGGGCGGGGGGACTGGAAATGGCTACACCTTC. Amino acids: CASSLNPGGGTGNGYTF.